This T cell receptor (beta chain) was captured in a study of T cell responses to AZD1222 COVID-19 vaccine. Study outcomes and limitations: In a largely white British group with more females than males, clonal diversity was possibly underestimated. The study sampled repertoires only after the peak T cell response.

With 3 bases removed from V and 5 bases from J, the gap between germline ends came to 8 bases. The CDR3 runs to 12 residues. The germline gives CDR1 SGDLS, CDR2 YYNGEE. Only in-frame clones appear in the TCRdb table, and some are missing; sequencing was by immunoSEQ multiplex PCR. The sample lists roughly 150,000 clones; approximately 90% were seen once. A word on this clone: What it recognizes is unknown.

Pooled samples include second doses given at about 4 or 12 weeks. V is TRBV9 and J is TRBJ1-2; TRBD1 is a possible D gene (5 bases). The sample consisted of peripheral blood, taken 28 days after the second AZD1222 dose. This TCR came from an adult who received the AZD1222 COVID-19 vaccine. In DNA, the CDR3 is TGTGCCAGCAGCGAAGACAGATATGGCTACACCTTC. Translating gives CASSEDRYGYTF.